The T cell receptor beta chain described here comes from a study of T-cell reconstitution after alpha-beta-depleted transplantation in children. The length of the CDR3 is 14 residues. With 1 base removed from V and 3 bases from J, the gap between germline ends came to 10 bases. CDR1 and CDR2 (germline): SGHTA, FQGNSA. About this clonotype: Its target is not known.

Molecular barcoding with unique molecular identifiers was used for the TCRbeta library. TCRdb independently ran MiXCR on the PCR reads; one entry per CDR3 protein. The sample contains more than 500,000 distinct CDR3 sequences, roughly 11% of which appear only once. Findings of the study overall: As was reported, about two months after transplant, alpha-beta T cells came from several hundred expanded graft clones.

V usage is TRBV7-2 and J usage is TRBJ2-7; D unresolved. The TCR was taken from a female patient aged 2-9 years who had a stem cell transplant for aplastic anemia, so the T cells may come from the graft donor. The source was PBMCs, mostly from graft donor cells, collected 180 days after TCRalphabeta/CD19-depleted stem cell transplant. CDR3 loop: CASSLGPVRYEQYV. The CDR3 DNA reads as TGTGCCAGCAGCTTAGGGCCCGTGCGCTACGAGCAGTACGTC.